This TCR beta chain was recovered during a study of long-term antiretroviral therapy in people with HIV (dated by TCRdb to between 2022 and 2023). In terms of the full investigation: The earliest samples were collected approximately a decade before the 2015 WHO recommendation for immediate ART, a period when ART was typically delayed until CD4 counts fell. A total of some 210 cryopreserved PBMC samples were contributed to the cohort by 30 adults with confirmed HIV infection, with samples collected serially over a mean of approximately 6 years (range 1-12). About 40% of the 30 participants with HIV were female. Test extractions of a monoclonal T-cell line alongside 30 to 35 polyclonal samples showed no cross-contamination during QIAcube processing. Whether ART initiation and durable HIV suppression were associated with changes in peripheral blood TRB repertoire composition and diversity was tested in a retrospective serial study.

What the research found in general, with its limitations: Unsorted PBMC were profiled instead of sorted CD4+ and CD8+ T cells because pre-ART samples had limited cell numbers. Since PBMC availability was limited, sequencing covered only the TCR beta chain, with no alpha chain pairing. A significant increase in TRB diversity was found to be associated with ART initiation, although TRB diversity was observed to remain significantly below that of transplant donor controls even after long-term ART. Inferences about post-ART repertoire changes were limited because no data were available on ART adherence, viral resistance or therapy changes. Samples dated from the mid-2000s to the late 2010s, and the ART regimens used may be less effective than current ones. HIV repertoires had narrower CDR3 length ranges than controls, and the network structure suggested an antigen-experienced repertoire that shifted only slightly toward naive after ART. The repertoire was dominated across all time points by expanded TRB clones identified before ART initiation, although this dominance was seen to fluctuate and to decrease in many PLHIV after ART.

The germline ends are 7 bases apart after V is trimmed by 3 bases and J by 1 base. The CDR3 spans 14 residues, from the cysteine through the phenylalanine. CDR3 DNA only is kept here, 42 bases in frame from base 1. Per the germline V gene (reference sequence), WNHNN is the CDR1 and SYGVQD is the CDR2. The immunoSEQ hsTCRB v3.0 assay was used at survey level resolution to sequence the TRB variable region. The target sequencing depth for TRB was about 40,000-50,000 T-cell genomes per sample. Pooled TRB libraries were sequenced on an Illumina MiSeq with a v3 150-cycle kit. In the authors' own workflow: Repertoire analysis was performed in R inside a reproducible Nextflow workflow that covered QC, data transformation and analysis. Custom analyses were implemented in LymphoSeq2, an R package for AIRR-Seq data exploration. After excluding a few samples that yielded fewer than 5000 total TRB sequences, fewer than 200 HIV repertoires remained for analysis. Among the 180 to 200 HIV repertoires that were kept, approximately 61 were collected before ART initiation and roughly 130 were collected after ART initiation. Each repertoire was downsampled to 5000 TRB nucleotide sequences, and summary statistics were averaged across 100 downsampling iterations. TRB sequences were retained for analysis only if CDR3 regions of at least seven amino acids were present. Diversity was assessed using a clonality score derived from Shannon entropy and using the Gini coefficient. In the repertoire networks, any two of the top 5000 CDR3 amino acid sequences were connected whenever the two sequences differed by an edit distance of one. Antigen specificity groups and MHC restriction were predicted for TRB CDR3 amino acid sequences with GLIPH2. To flag known associations with CMV, EBV, HIV or tissue antigens, CDR3 amino acid sequences were compared against VDJdb and McPAS-TCR. Pre-ART, post-ART and control groups were compared with Wilcoxon signed-rank tests and Holm-Bonferroni correction. TCRdb mirrors the immuneACCESS table, restricted to in-frame sequences. Some clones are absent from its copies; in checked studies, under half trace to an unresolved V gene, and the reason for the others is unknown. Clone size and the V and J calls come from that table; the DNA yielded D and trimming. The sample profile shows around 19,000 clones; about 91% of them were found once. The ten largest clones add up to around 7% of the sample.

To be included, a participant needed at least one PBMC sample from before ART initiation plus at least two post-ART samples. Every participant with HIV received treatment in the United States of America. Before DNA extraction, cryopreserved samples containing roughly 0.9-11 million PBMC were thawed and washed. At the time of the earliest PBMC sample for each participant with HIV, ages ranged from about 20 to 54 years. Each participant contributed PBMC samples from 1-4 timepoints before ART initiation and 2-8 timepoints after ART initiation, with a median of 7 samples. Serial HIV viral load, CD4+ T-cell count, ART history and demographic data were obtained for every participant. Using a Qiagen kit on a QIAcube, genomic DNA was extracted from unsorted PBMC, with samples processed in batches of 12. As concerns this clone: No cognate antigen has been identified for it. There are no base qualities to consult, and no much larger clone falls within one base.

This TCR derives from a woman in her fifties or sixties with HIV. Specimen: unsorted PBMCs, collected 4.4 years after starting antiretroviral therapy. The chain couples TRBV10-1 to TRBJ2-1; the D segment cannot be called with confidence. The sequenced DNA: TGCGCCAGCAGTGAACGTCCGTCCTACAATGAGCAGTTCTTC. Its translation reads: CASSERPSYNEQFF.